The source of this TCR beta chain is a study of regulatory T cells in long-lasting Graves disease. Time point defined: persistent/refractory GD, antithyroid drugs over 5 years with positive TRAb. PBMC-derived RNA was used for the TCR library. Graves' disease diagnosis was established per American Thyroid Association guidelines. A roughly 8.3-milliliter sample of peripheral blood was drawn into EDTA tubes. CDR3 size: 14 residues. Trimming stripped 0 bases from V and 15 bases from J, with 18 bases between. CDR1 is LNHNV and CDR2 is YYDKDF in the germline V gene (reference sequence). Points on this clonotype: The antigen remains unidentified.

According to the study, TCR beta libraries were built with iRepertoire HTBI primers and CDR3-region Arm-PCR. TCRdb ran MiXCR on the multiplex PCR reads and lists one entry per CDR3 protein. The sample holds over 250,000 distinct CDR3 sequences, roughly a fifth seen once. Study-wide findings and caveats: It was in persistent disease that TRBV28, TRBJ1-2 and TRBJ2-5 were favored. Persistent Graves' patients showed less TCR diversity than newly diagnosed patients showed.

Sequencing used peripheral blood mononuclear cells (PBMCs), obtained when the disease was refractory, from a patient treated with antithyroid drugs. The chain combines TRBV15 with TRBJ2-1; D may correspond to TRBD1 or TRBD2 (5 bases each). This sequence was found in a female donor with Graves disease. CDR3 bases: TGTGCCACCAGCAGAGATTCAGCGGCTGGGGGTGTGTTCTTC. Translating gives CATSRDSAAGGVFF.